This T cell receptor beta chain was sequenced in a study of blood T cells in healthy people across ages. This clonotype turned up a few times. Then a second PCR, running roughly 7 to 12 cycles, was carried out with a sample-barcoded 5' primer and a J-beta primer mix. TCRdb ran MiXCR on the 5' RACE reads and lists one entry per CDR3 protein. The table records hundreds of thousands of distinct CDR3 sequences, approximately 25% of them present only once. The V and J ends lost 7 bases and 4 bases respectively, with 17 bases between them. CDR1 is MDHEN and CDR2 is SYDVKM in the germline V gene. The CDR3 is 14 amino acids. This sample was also put to use in a study of T cells of mothers and their children. That paper notes: Addition of sample barcodes and 2-4 random nucleotides occurred through the M1S primer of the second PCR.

The chain joins TRBV28 to TRBJ2-7, with D possibly TRBD1 on 6 matching bases. The receptor's source is a boy aged 5-17 years in good health. The sequencing sample was made of blood. In DNA, the CDR3 is TGTGCCAGCAAGGAGGTCGGGGACATATACGAGCAGTACTTC. It encodes CASKEVGDIYEQYF.